These 27 T cell receptor beta chains came from one sample sequenced in a study of cytomegalovirus exposure and HLA in healthy donors. 13 Jbeta primers and 60 Vbeta primers were used for the PCR. This table comes from immunoSEQ multiplex PCR, and its TCRdb copy is limited to in-frame clones, with some not included. The sample contains roughly 260,000 clones, roughly 81% of which appear only once. Material: PBMCs. These TCRs come from a woman aged 40 to 55 in good health and CMV-seropositive.

This clone showed up just once. V usage is TRBV7-9 and J usage is TRBJ2-7; 12 bases agree with TRBD2. With 4 bases clipped from V and 3 bases from J, the junction kept 1 base outside the gene matches. CDR3 length: 14 amino acids. From germline, CDR1 is SEHNR and CDR2 FQNEAQ (reference sequence). CDR3 sequence: CASSSTSGGYEQYF. The CDR3 DNA is TGTGCCAGCAGCTCGACTAGCGGGGGCTACGAGCAGTACTTC.

The genes are TRBV19 and TRBJ1-1, with no clear D. The CDR3 contains 14 residues. V lost 5 bases and J 6 bases, leaving 16 bases between the germline ends. The germline gives CDR1 LNHDA, CDR2 SQIVND (reference sequence). The CDR3 sequence: CASSPRDRVPEAFF. CDR3 nucleotide sequence: TGTGCCAGTAGTCCCCGGGATCGGGTCCCTGAAGCTTTCTTT.

V gene TRBV27 combines with J gene TRBJ1-1; D is unresolved. The germline V gene encodes CDR1 MNHEY and CDR2 SMNVEV (reference sequence). This CDR3 contains 16 residues. The V end was cut by 3 bases, the J end by 0 bases, with 14 bases between. The CDR3 is CASSFRGATMNTEAFF. The CDR3 DNA reads TGTGCCAGCAGTTTTAGAGGCGCAACCATGAACACTGAAGCTTTCTTT.

The chain combines TRBV19 with TRBJ1-2, with D maybe TRBD1 (6 bases). V lost 4 bases and J lost 4, with 16 bases in between. Per germline, CDR1 LNHDA and CDR2 SQIVND (reference sequence). The CDR3 covers 15 residues. The CDR3 here is CASSSGRGYGYGYTF. As DNA, the CDR3 is TGTGCCAGTAGTAGCGGCAGGGGCTATGGCTATGGCTACACCTTC.

The chain is built from TRBV4-2 and TRBJ2-1, with D unresolved. V was pared by 0 bases and J by 3 bases, with 6 bases between. CDR3 length: 14 residues. The germline V gene has CDR1 LGHNA and CDR2 YNFKEQ. The chain's CDR3 is CASSQEGFYNEQFF. CDR3 coding DNA: TGTGCCAGCAGCCAAGAGGGCTTCTACAATGAGCAGTTCTTC.

This chain connects TRBV19 to TRBJ2-7, with a tentative D call TRBD1 (5 bases). Germline V gives CDR1 LNHDA, CDR2 SQIVND (reference sequence). The V end was cut by 6 bases, the J end by 2 bases, with 14 bases between. This CDR3 is 14 amino acids long. The CDR3 region is CASRPRQGTYEQYF. CDR3 coding DNA: TGTGCCAGTAGACCTCGGCAGGGCACCTACGAGCAGTACTTC.

The chain employs TRBV10-3 and TRBJ1-1; TRBD1 agrees at 9 bases. V lost 6 bases to trimming and J lost 6 bases; unmatched junction nucleotides: 11. Germline V CDR1 and CDR2: ENHRY, SYGVKD. This CDR3 is 15 amino acids long. CDR3 bases: TGTGCCATCAGAAGCTCGCTGGACAGGGGAGCTGAAGCTTTCTTT. It encodes CAIRSSLDRGAEAFF.

The chain recombines TRBV18 with TRBJ1-1; 8 bases map to TRBD1. Germline CDR1 KGHSH, CDR2 LQKENI. This CDR3 contains 14 residues. Trimming at V came to 6 bases and at J to 2 bases, leaving 5 bases not matched to a gene. The CDR3: CASSYTGGNTEAFF. The CDR3 nucleotides are TGTGCCAGCTCTTACACAGGGGGTAACACTGAAGCTTTCTTT.

The table lists this clone with a few counts. V is TRBV9 and J is TRBJ2-7, with 7 bases identical to TRBD1. Trimming took 3 bases from V and 4 from J; bases not matched to a gene: 1. Germline V CDR1 and CDR2: SGDLS, YYNGEE. The CDR3 covers 12 residues. The CDR3 DNA sequence: TGTGCCAGCAGCGGGGACAGTTACGAGCAGTACTTC. The encoded protein is CASSGDSYEQYF.

CDR3: CASSLDSSSDYNEQFF. The CDR3 DNA follows: TGTGCCAGCAGCTTAGATTCGTCTAGCGACTACAATGAGCAGTTCTTC. The rearrangement links TRBV11-3 to TRBJ2-1; D perhaps matches TRBD2 (6 bases). Looked up from germline, CDR1 is SGHNT and CDR2 is YENEEA. Trimming removed 0 bases at V and 3 bases at J, with 12 bases between. This CDR3 comprises 16 residues.

There are a few counts of this clone. The chain couples TRBV11-2 to TRBJ1-1; weak D call: TRBD1 (6 bases). The CDR3 contains 14 residues. Trimming shortened V by 3 bases and J by 9 bases, and 17 bases separated the two germline ends. The germline V gene encodes CDR1 SGHAT and CDR2 FQNNGV. Here the CDR3 reads CASSFRPGDIQAFF. DNA of the CDR3: TGTGCCAGCAGCTTCCGGCCAGGGGACATTCAAGCTTTCTTT.

The V gene is TRBV11-2, the J gene TRBJ2-7; TRBD2 is a possible D gene (6 bases). CDR3 length equals 15 residues. CDR1 and CDR2 (germline): SGHAT, FQNNGV. Trimming took off 5 bases at V and 0 bases at J, with 14 bases between the two ends. The CDR3 sequence is CASSDPVGGSYEQYF. CDR3 coding DNA: TGTGCCAGCAGCGATCCAGTGGGGGGCTCCTACGAGCAGTACTTC.

This clone is a singleton in its sample. The chain joins TRBV7-9 to TRBJ1-2, with TRBD1 as a possible D gene (6 bases). Germline V gives CDR1 SEHNR, CDR2 FQNEAQ (reference sequence). The CDR3 is 16 residues long. Trimming cost V 5 bases and J 2 bases, with 18 bases left between them. CDR3 region: CASSGETRGWNYGYTF. In DNA form, the CDR3 reads TGTGCCAGCAGCGGAGAGACCAGGGGTTGGAACTATGGCTACACCTTC. Combining the CDR3 with reference TRBV7-9 and TRBJ1-2 gives the whole variable domain DTGVSQNPRHKITKRGQNVTFRCDPISEHNRLYWYRQTLGQGPEFLTYFQNEAQLEKSRLLSDRFSAERPKGSFSTLEIQRTEQGDSAMYLCASSGETRGWNYGYTFGSGTRLTVV.

The V and J genes are TRBV28 and TRBJ1-2; 8 bases fit TRBD1. Germline V gene data show CDR1 as MDHEN and CDR2 as SYDVKM. V shed 5 bases, J shed 6 bases, and the junction held 8 bases outside the gene matches. The CDR3 runs to 14 residues. The CDR3 region is CASSADRGLDGYTF. CDR3 sequence (DNA): TGTGCCAGCAGTGCCGACAGGGGTTTGGATGGCTACACCTTC.

The chain uses TRBV7-6 and TRBJ2-1, with 8 positions matching TRBD2. This CDR3 region has 16 residues. Germline-derived CDR1 and CDR2 are SGHVS and FNYEAQ. Trimming took 1 base from V and 5 from J; bases not matched to a gene: 7. In DNA, the CDR3 is TGTGCCAGCAGCTTAGGGGGAGGACTAGCCCACAATGAGCAGTTCTTC. Its translation is CASSLGGGLAHNEQFF.

Notes on this clone: A read error may produce the germline difference seen at one junction end. The chain joins TRBV27 to TRBJ2-4, with D possibly matching TRBD2 (6 bases). Germline V gene sequence: CDR1 MNHEY, CDR2 SMNVEV (reference sequence). The CDR3 runs 13 residues. The CDR3 region has the DNA TGTGCCAGCAGTTTATCGGGGGGAAACAGTCAGTACTTC. Amino acids: CASSLSGGNSQYF.

The gene calls are TRBV15 and TRBJ2-7; TRBD1 aligns across 7 bases. V was clipped by 2 bases and J by 3 bases; unmatched bases: 10. Germline loops: CDR1 LNHNV, CDR2 YYDKDF (reference sequence). The CDR3 runs to 16 residues. The CDR3 protein is CATSRLQTGTIYEQYF. The CDR3 DNA reads TGTGCCACCAGCAGATTACAGACAGGGACCATCTACGAGCAGTACTTC.

The chain is built from TRBV6-5 and TRBJ2-7; 7 nucleotides agree with TRBD2. The CDR3 consists of 15 residues. Germline CDR1 and CDR2: MNHEY and SVGAGI. Trimming removed 4 bases from V and 4 bases from J; junction bases left unmatched: 10. CDR3 region: CASSSPSSGSYEQYF. CDR3 nucleotide sequence: TGTGCCAGCAGTTCCCCGTCTAGCGGATCTTACGAGCAGTACTTC.

The chain combines TRBV7-6 with TRBJ2-7; tentatively, D is TRBD1 (6 bases). V was trimmed by 1 base and J by 5 bases, leaving 12 bases between them. There are 14 residues in the CDR3. Germline CDR1 reads SGHVS; CDR2 reads FNYEAQ. CDR3 residues: CASSLGAGADEQYF. Written as DNA, the CDR3 is TGTGCCAGCAGCTTAGGGGCAGGGGCAGACGAGCAGTACTTC.

The V call is TRBV30, the J call TRBJ2-5; 7 bases align to TRBD1. This CDR3 region has 12 residues. CDR1 and CDR2 from the germline V gene are GTSNPN and SVGIG (reference sequence). V gave up 1 base and J gave up 5 bases; unmatched junction bases: 1. CDR3 loop: CAWSETGETQYF. The DNA for the CDR3 is TGTGCCTGGAGTGAGACAGGGGAGACCCAGTACTTC.

This clone was observed a few times. The chain is built from TRBV5-6 and TRBJ1-2; D possibly corresponds to TRBD1 (5 bases). Trimming cost V 4 bases and J 4 bases, with 14 bases left between them. Germline loops: CDR1 SGHDT, CDR2 YYEEEE. The CDR3 is 14 amino acids. CDR3 in DNA: TGTGCCAGCAGCCCCCTTGGGGCGGCCTATGGCTACACCTTC. This gives the protein CASSPLGAAYGYTF. Full variable domain (missing parts from reference TRBV5-6 and TRBJ1-2): DAGVTQSPTHLIKTRGQQVTLRCSPKSGHDTVSWYQQALGQGPQFIFQYYEEEERQRGNFPDRFSGHQFPNYSSELNVNALLLGDSALYLCASSPLGAAYGYTFGSGTRLTVV.

The DNA for the CDR3 is TGCGCCAGCAGCCAAGAGCGTGGGAGGGCCCTCAATGAGCAGTTCTTC. Translating gives CASSQERGRALNEQFF. The rearrangement uses TRBV4-3 and TRBJ2-1; 7 nucleotides agree with TRBD2. The germline V gene has CDR1 LGHNA and CDR2 YSLEER. The J segment lost 6 bases and the V segment lost 0 bases, leaving 8 bases of the junction unmatched. This CDR3 is built from 16 residues.

V is TRBV28 and J is TRBJ2-5; 7 positions agree with TRBD1. This CDR3 has 15 amino acids. CDR1 is MDHEN, CDR2 SYDVKM, per germline. V shed 3 bases, J shed 3 bases, and the junction held 7 bases outside the gene matches. The DNA of the CDR3 is TGTGCCAGCAGTTTCTACAGGGGCGTTGAAGAGACCCAGTACTTC. Encoded protein: CASSFYRGVEETQYF.

The CDR3 coding sequence is TGTGCCAGCAGTTTAGTGGGCTTTCGGAGCGGGAGGTCCTACGAGCAGTACTTC. Translation: CASSLVGFRSGRSYEQYF. This chain connects TRBV27 to TRBJ2-7; 9 bases map to TRBD2. The CDR3 spans 18 residues. CDR1 is MNHEY, CDR2 SMNVEV, per germline (reference sequence). The ends lost 2 bases at V and 1 base at J; junction bases unmatched: 12.

This chain joins TRBV10-2 and TRBJ2-7; 10 nucleotides agree with TRBD2. Trimming cost V 8 bases and J 5 bases; bases outside gene matches: 9. This CDR3 has 14 amino acids. CDR1 and CDR2 (germline): WSHSY, SAAADI. The CDR3 DNA is TGCGCCAGCTTCCCTAGCGGGAGTCTCGACGAGCAGTACTTC. It translates to CASFPSGSLDEQYF.

The rearrangement links TRBV7-2 to TRBJ1-6; possibly TRBD1 for D (5 bases). Deletions cut 7 bases from V and 13 bases from J, with 23 bases between. CDR3 length: 15 residues. Germline V lookup: CDR1 SGHTA, CDR2 FQGNSA. In nucleotides, the CDR3 is TGTGCCAGCACCCTAATTCCAGGGATGGTTCTCCCCCTCCACTTT. As protein: CASTLIPGMVLPLHF.

The chain uses TRBV2 and TRBJ2-7, with no clear D. Deletions cut 5 bases from V and 2 bases from J, with 7 bases between. The CDR3 is 12 amino acids. Germline CDR1 reads SNHLY; CDR2 reads FYNNEI. CDR3 DNA: TGTGCCAGCAGTTACCTAGCCTACGAGCAGTACTTC. Translated, it gives CASSYLAYEQYF.